The rows below give T cell receptor beta chains drawn from one sample of a study of human CD8 memory T cell subsets. One entry per CDR3 protein, without DNA, is what TCRdb gives after re-calling the 5' RACE reads. Its table records about 6,200 distinct CDR3 sequences. Input material: CD8+ effector memory T cells (TEM) sorted from PBMCs. The receptors were gathered from a human donor in good health. Both conserved end residues are part of each CDR3. Size is omitted from some rows. Given values are once, few, many or a class for expanded clones.

J gene,clone size,V gene,CDR3 protein
TRBJ2-1,medium-sized,TRBV6-4,CASSDSSEGNEQFF
TRBJ2-7,.,TRBV20-1,CSALRIDGSYEQYF
TRBJ2-1,.,TRBV7-9,CASNRDRGPFPYEQFF
TRBJ2-2,.,TRBV4-3,CASSQAETGELFF
TRBJ2-2,medium-sized,TRBV4-1,CASSQGWDPRVQGGELFF
TRBJ2-2,.,TRBV4-1,CASSQGTPGELFF
TRBJ2-2,.,TRBV4-1,CASSPRSNTGELFF
TRBJ2-7,.,TRBV28,CASSFLPSGTGAYEQYF
TRBJ1-1,medium-sized,TRBV20-1,CSARGGTGGNREAFF
TRBJ2-2,.,TRBV28,CASSCGTSGRVTDAGELFF
TRBJ2-7,.,TRBV4-2,CASSQDASGSYEQYF
TRBJ2-7,.,TRBV3-1,CASSQDRAGGSEQYF
TRBJ2-1,.,TRBV13,CASSRRDRANEQFF
TRBJ2-2,.,TRBV10-3,CAISDPGLGRNTGELFF
TRBJ2-7,.,TRBV7-9,CASSLDSKKVREQYF
TRBJ2-7,medium-sized,TRBV20-1,CSALPGTSFYEQYF
TRBJ1-1,.,TRBV7-8,CASSLEAGMNTEAFF
TRBJ2-7,.,TRBV20-1,CSARDLQDPRIDEQYF
TRBJ2-3,.,TRBV4-1,CASSQAGRSTDTQYF
TRBJ2-5,.,TRBV6-2/TRBV6-3,CASSSGQGDLETQYF
TRBJ2-3,.,TRBV10-2,CASSQGPLDTQYF
TRBJ2-5,.,TRBV20-1,CSASDSSQETQYF
TRBJ1-2,.,TRBV15,CATSNGGSSNYGYTF
TRBJ1-2,.,TRBV5-1,CASSSASGFGYGYTF
TRBJ2-7,.,TRBV20-1,CSANAGGLARSSYEQYF
TRBJ2-7,medium-sized,TRBV29-1,CSVRTGSSYEQYF
TRBJ2-7,large,TRBV28,CASSDLSGTEYF
TRBJ2-7,.,TRBV5-8,CASSLYPYSPYEQYF
TRBJ2-7,.,TRBV3-1,CASSPGQGPYEQYF
TRBJ2-1,.,TRBV4-2,CASSQDGFGQYNEQFF
TRBJ2-3,.,TRBV10-3,CAISETESGRGTDTQYF
TRBJ2-4,.,TRBV2,CASLKQGARDIQYF
TRBJ2-2,.,TRBV7-6,CASSLTNTGELFF
TRBJ1-2,.,TRBV4-3,CASSHSSDRGYGYTF
TRBJ2-5,medium-sized,TRBV18,CASSPSGRHKETQYF
TRBJ2-7,.,TRBV7-2,CASSPRGGSYEQYF
TRBJ2-1,.,TRBV12-3/TRBV12-4,CASSRLAAYNEQFF
TRBJ2-7,.,TRBV28,CASSKDRALYEQYF
TRBJ2-7,medium-sized,TRBV6-1,CASSELTLEQYF
TRBJ1-1,.,TRBV12-3/TRBV12-4,CASRVDSEDTEAFF
TRBJ2-1,.,TRBV7-9,CASSASGSDNEQFF
TRBJ2-7,.,TRBV4-2,CASSQGDTSGGGIYEQYF
TRBJ2-1,.,TRBV6-1,CASSPEGWNSQNEQFF
TRBJ1-2,.,TRBV4-1,CASSQTARRGYTF
TRBJ2-1,.,TRBV3-1,CASSQDRSGGAREQFF
TRBJ2-1,medium-sized,TRBV9,CASSDNSGGPYNEQFF
TRBJ2-3,.,TRBV9,CASSVQVTSTDTQYF
TRBJ2-1,.,TRBV7-9,CASSLLAASSYNEQFF
TRBJ2-2,.,TRBV10-2,CASQGAASTGELFF
TRBJ2-7,.,TRBV7-9,CASSSPGRGYEQYF
TRBJ2-1,medium-sized,TRBV5-1,CASSSSGGPNEQFF